This passage covers 5 T cell receptor beta chains from one sample sequenced in a study of T-cell reconstitution after alpha-beta-depleted transplantation in children. Preparation of the TCRbeta library was carried out with unique molecular identifiers. TCRdb used MiXCR to reprocess the PCR reads, holding one entry per CDR3 protein. The sample contains about 510,000 distinct CDR3 sequences, approximately 10% of which appear only once. Material: PBMCs, mostly from graft donor cells, obtained 180 days after TCRalphabeta/CD19-depleted stem cell transplant. These receptors originate from a female patient under 10 years old who had a stem cell transplant for aplastic anemia, so the T cells may come from the graft donor.

This clonotype was counted only a few times. The genes are TRBV7-2 and TRBJ2-1; D may be TRBD2 (6 bases). Deletions cut 1 base from V and 0 bases from J, with 13 bases between. Germline lookup yields CDR1 SGHTA and CDR2 FQGNSA. The CDR3 spans 17 residues. The CDR3: CASSLVSGPSSYNEQFF. CDR3 coding DNA: TGTGCCAGCAGCTTAGTGAGCGGGCCTAGCTCCTACAATGAGCAGTTCTTC.

V and J are TRBV27 and TRBJ2-1, with 11 bases aligning to TRBD2. V lost 5 bases to trimming and J lost 6 bases; unmatched junction nucleotides: 6. CDR3 length: 15 residues. Germline V lookup: CDR1 MNHEY, CDR2 SMNVEV (reference sequence). The CDR3 region has the DNA TGTGCCAGCAGTGTAACTAGCGGGAGAGTCAATGAGCAGTTCTTC. This gives the protein CASSVTSGRVNEQFF.

Notes on this clonotype: A read error is possible here, since a much larger clone lies one base away. This chain joins TRBV28 and TRBJ1-2; no firm D call. Germline V CDR1 and CDR2: MDHEN, SYDVKM. This CDR3 spans 12 amino acids. The CDR3: CASSTPNYDYTF. In DNA form, the CDR3 reads TGTGCCAGCAGCACCCCTAACTATGACTACACCTTC.

In regard to this clonotype: The germline gene is not matched at one end of the junction; a read error may be the cause. The chain combines TRBV20-1 with TRBJ2-2; D is undetermined. The CDR3 loop spans 16 amino acids. Germline-derived CDR1 and CDR2 are DFQATT and SNEGSKA (reference sequence). The CDR3 nucleotides read TGCTGTGCTAGAGAGAGTGGACGGGCGAACACCGGGGAGCTGTTTTTT. Its protein is CCARESGRANTGELFF.

The CDR3 region has the DNA TGTGCCTGGAGTGCCTTATCTTACGAGCAGTACTTC. Translated, it gives CAWSALSYEQYF. This sequence joins TRBV30 and TRBJ2-7; D ambiguous. The V and J ends lost 1 base and 4 bases respectively, with 8 bases between them. Germline lookup yields CDR1 GTSNPN and CDR2 SVGIG (reference sequence). This CDR3 region has 12 residues.